These 9 T cell receptor beta chains were all obtained from the same sample, sequenced in a study of long-term antiretroviral therapy in people with HIV. Survey-level resolution applied to immunoSEQ assay v3.0. This table comes from immunoSEQ multiplex PCR, and its TCRdb copy is limited to in-frame clones, with some not included. The sample includes about 24,000 clones, around 81% of them seen just once. Sequencing was performed on unsorted PBMCs, taken at the start of antiretroviral therapy, before treatment. The receptors were sampled from a woman aged 18-29 years with HIV.

The rearrangement joins TRBV7-3 to TRBJ2-5, with D unresolved. From germline, CDR1 is SGHTA and CDR2 FQGTGA. The CDR3 spans 13 residues. Trimming removed 5 bases at V and 1 base at J, with 8 bases between. The CDR3 region is CASSRSSQETQYF. The CDR3 nucleotides are TGTGCCAGCAGCCGCAGCTCCCAAGAGACCCAGTACTTC.

The gene calls are TRBV28 and TRBJ2-1; D unclear. The CDR3 spans 12 residues. Trimming removed 6 bases from V and 15 bases from J, with 18 bases in between. Germline V lookup: CDR1 MDHEN, CDR2 SYDVKM. The CDR3 coding sequence is TGTGCCAGCAGCTCATCGAAGTTCATTCGGTTCTTC. This translates into CASSSSKFIRFF.

This sequence joins TRBV27 and TRBJ2-2; 11 nucleotides align to TRBD2. The CDR3 totals 16 residues. Per germline, CDR1 MNHEY and CDR2 SMNVEV (reference sequence). J was trimmed by 7 bases and V by 6 bases; bases with no gene match: 10. CDR3 residues: CASRTLAGASGGELFF. The CDR3 nucleotides read TGTGCCAGCAGAACACTAGCGGGGGCTAGCGGCGGGGAGCTGTTTTTT.

The chain links TRBV6-1 to TRBJ1-1; D is unresolved. V dropped 5 bases and J dropped 4 bases, with 11 bases sitting between them. This CDR3 region has 13 residues. CDR1 and CDR2 from the germline V gene are MNHNS and SASEGT. Written as DNA, the CDR3 is TGTGCCAGCAGTCTGCGACTGGGCACTGAAGCTTTCTTT. Amino acid sequence: CASSLRLGTEAFF.

V is TRBV6-5 and J is TRBJ1-5; no reliable D call. The CDR3 has 12 residues. V gave up 2 bases and J gave up 4 bases, with 3 bases separating them. Germline V gene lookup returns CDR1 MNHEY and CDR2 SVGAGI. CDR3 bases: TGTGCCAGCAGTTACGCAAATCAGCCCCAGCATTTT. Encoded protein: CASSYANQPQHF.

J is TRBJ2-6 and V is TRBV7-9; 8 bases are shared with TRBD1. In germline, CDR1 is SEHNR, CDR2 FQNEAQ (reference sequence). The CDR3 sequence is 18 residues long. Trimming took 4 bases from V and 0 from J; bases not matched to a gene: 8. DNA for the CDR3: TGTGCCAGCAGCTCAGCAGGGGGCGCTTCCTCTGGGGCCAACGTCCTGACTTTC. Amino acids: CASSSAGGASSGANVLTF. Full variable domain (remainder filled in from reference TRBV7-9 and TRBJ2-6): DTGVSQNPRHKITKRGQNVTFRCDPISEHNRLYWYRQTLGQGPEFLTYFQNEAQLEKSRLLSDRFSAERPKGSFSTLEIQRTEQGDSAMYLCASSSAGGASSGANVLTFGAGSRLTVL.

The chain recombines TRBV15 with TRBJ2-7, with a weak D call TRBD1 (6 bases). Germline CDR1 and CDR2: LNHNV and YYDKDF (reference sequence). This CDR3 has 15 amino acids. The V and J ends lost 0 bases and 0 bases respectively, with 9 bases between them. Written as DNA, the CDR3 is TGTGCCACCAGCAGAGATCAGGGGCTCTCCTACGAGCAGTACTTC. Protein sequence: CATSRDQGLSYEQYF.

The chain uses TRBV5-6 and TRBJ2-1, with 9 nucleotides matching TRBD2. The CDR3 covers 14 residues. Germline CDR1 is SGHDT and CDR2 is YYEEEE. V dropped 2 bases and J dropped 4; count of bases not matched to a gene: 1. CDR3 sequence: CASSFSGRYNEQFF. In nucleotides, the CDR3 is TGTGCCAGCAGCTTTAGCGGGAGATACAATGAGCAGTTCTTC.

V gene TRBV21-1 combines with J gene TRBJ1-5. TRBV21-1 represents a pseudogene. This CDR3 is built from 15 residues. CDR3 sequence: CASSNHSAGGQPQHF. CDR3 DNA sequence: TGTGCCAGCAGCAACCATTCGGCCGGAGGCCAGCCCCAGCATTTT.